These 30 T cell receptor beta chains share one sample of origin, sequenced in a study of T cell clonotyping in hematopoietic cell transplantation (dated by TCRdb to about 2021). The library was produced with the immunoSEQ multiplex PCR assay. TCRdb carries this immuneACCESS record with in-frame sequences only. Its versions omit some clonotypes, under half of them owing to an unresolved V gene in the studies checked, with the rest unexplained. The sample profile shows about 41,000 clones; 95% of them were found once. The ten biggest clones cover about 1% of the sample. Sequenced input: peripheral blood mononuclear cells. The receptors were sampled from a young man in good health. Some clones in this sample may be carry-over from other donors' samples.

The J gene is TRBJ2-7, the V gene TRBV9; TRBD2 agrees at 7 bases. V trimming: 0 bases; J trimming: 3 bases; junction bases outside the gene matches: 3. Germline V lookup: CDR1 SGDLS, CDR2 YYNGEE. The length of the CDR3 is 14 residues. The CDR3 sequence is CASSVGAGVYEQYF. Written as DNA, the CDR3 is TGTGCCAGCAGCGTAGGGGCGGGAGTCTACGAGCAGTACTTC.

This chain links TRBV10-3 with TRBJ1-1, with 7 bases aligning to TRBD1. The CDR3 is made up of 14 amino acids. J was trimmed by 3 bases and V by 5 bases; bases with no gene match: 6. CDR1 and CDR2 (germline): ENHRY, SYGVKD. The CDR3 nucleotides read TGTGCCATCAGTATGGGACAGCACTACACTGAAGCTTTCTTT. Translated: CAISMGQHYTEAFF.

The rearrangement joins TRBV30 to TRBJ1-2, with D possibly being TRBD1 (5 bases). Looked up from germline, CDR1 is GTSNPN and CDR2 is SVGIG (reference sequence). V was trimmed by 2 bases and J by 11 bases, leaving 18 bases between them. The CDR3 runs 13 residues. The CDR3 sequence is CAWSHGDGGEYTF. CDR3 in DNA: TGTGCCTGGAGTCACGGGGACGGAGGAGAGTACACCTTC.

The chain employs TRBV11-3 and TRBJ2-5; D is undetermined. The germline CDR1 and CDR2 sequences are SGHNT and YENEEA. The CDR3 has 14 amino acids. The V gene lost 8 bases and the J gene lost 1 base, with 14 bases spanning the gap. This CDR3 reads CASSHGRSQETQYF. CDR3 nucleotide sequence: TGTGCCAGCTCTCACGGCCGGTCCCAAGAGACCCAGTACTTC.

V and J are TRBV30 and TRBJ2-7; the D gene is possibly TRBD2 (5 bases). Deletions cut 4 bases from V and 5 bases from J, with 9 bases between. Germline V CDR1 and CDR2: GTSNPN, SVGIG (reference sequence). This CDR3 is built from 11 residues. CDR3 nucleotides: TGTGCCTGGACACTAGTAAACGAGCAGTACTTC. Amino acids: CAWTLVNEQYF.

V is TRBV2 and J is TRBJ1-5; 8 bases are a match to TRBD1. The V segment lost 7 bases and the J segment 4 bases; nucleotides outside the gene matches: 3. The germline CDR1 and CDR2 sequences are SNHLY and FYNNEI. The CDR3 runs 13 residues. Here the CDR3 DNA reads TGTGCCAGCACAGGGGGCTATAATCAGCCCCAGCATTTT. It is translated as CASTGGYNQPQHF.

The chain links TRBV5-8 to TRBJ1-1, with D perhaps matching TRBD1 (5 bases). Germline-derived CDR1 and CDR2 are SGHTS and YDEGEE. V lost 4 bases and J 1 base, leaving 8 bases between the germline ends. CDR3 length: 13 amino acids. CDR3 region: CASSPGQNTEAFF. CDR3 DNA: TGTGCCAGCAGCCCAGGACAGAACACTGAAGCTTTCTTT. Combining the CDR3 with reference TRBV5-8 and TRBJ1-1 gives the whole variable domain EAGVTQSPTHLIKTRGQQATLRCSPISGHTSVYWYQQALGLGLQFLLWYDEGEERNRGNFPPRFSGRQFPNYSSELNVNALELEDSALYLCASSPGQNTEAFFGQGTRLTVV.

The chain employs TRBV4-2 and TRBJ2-1, with a possible D match to TRBD2 (5 bases). Trimming cost V 6 bases and J 5 bases, with 17 bases left between them. CDR1 and CDR2 (germline): LGHNA, YNFKEQ. CDR3 length: 15 amino acids. The chain's CDR3 is CASRPWAYGNNEQFF. As DNA, the CDR3 is TGTGCCAGCAGACCATGGGCATACGGGAACAATGAGCAGTTCTTC.

This chain uses TRBV7-8 with TRBJ1-2, with D hard to call. V lost 0 bases and J 8 bases, leaving 7 bases between the germline ends. From germline, CDR1 is SGHVS and CDR2 FQNEAQ. The CDR3 extends over 12 amino acids. The chain's CDR3 is CASSLAGSGYTF. The CDR3, as DNA: TGTGCCAGCAGCTTAGCAGGCAGCGGCTACACCTTC. Combining the CDR3 with reference TRBV7-8 and TRBJ1-2 gives the whole variable domain GAGVSQSPRYKVAKRGQDVALRCDPISGHVSLFWYQQALGQGPEFLTYFQNEAQLDKSGLPSDRFFAERPEGSVSTLKIQRTQQEDSAVYLCASSLAGSGYTFGSGTRLTVV.

J is TRBJ1-4 and V is TRBV4-2; D gene ambiguous. The germline CDR1 and CDR2 sequences are LGHNA and YNFKEQ. Trimming pared 4 bases from V and 5 bases from J, leaving 20 bases between. The CDR3 has 17 amino acids. This CDR3 reads CASSPTRSQLINEKLFF. The CDR3 nucleotides read TGTGCCAGCAGCCCTACTCGGTCCCAATTAATAAATGAAAAACTGTTTTTT.

This clone was observed a single time. The genes are TRBV10-2 and TRBJ2-7; D uncertain. Trimming left V 5 bases short and J 3 bases short, with 11 bases between. Germline V CDR1 and CDR2: WSHSY, SAAADI. The CDR3 sequence is 13 residues long. The CDR3 region has the DNA TGCGCCAGCAGTCACGGGTCCGACTACGAGCAGTACTTC. Its protein product is CASSHGSDYEQYF.

The V call is TRBV6-1, the J call TRBJ2-7; D gene uncertain. This CDR3 is built from 15 residues. The germline V gene has CDR1 MNHNS and CDR2 SASEGT. The germline V and J ends were trimmed by 0 bases and 0 bases, with 9 bases remaining between them. CDR3 protein: CASSEAGGSSYEQYF. CDR3 DNA: TGTGCCAGCAGTGAAGCCGGCGGTAGCTCCTACGAGCAGTACTTC.

This chain uses TRBV11-1 with TRBJ2-4; D unclear. In germline, CDR1 is SGHAT, CDR2 FQDESV (reference sequence). V shed 4 bases and J shed 5 bases, with 6 bases lying between them. The CDR3 covers 12 residues. The CDR3 DNA is TGTGCCAGCAGCTCCAGCCAAAACATTCAGTACTTC. Translating it yields CASSSSQNIQYF. Combining the CDR3 with reference TRBV11-1 and TRBJ2-4 gives the whole variable domain EAEVAQSPRYKITEKSQAVAFWCDPISGHATLYWYRQILGQGPELLVQFQDESVVDDSQLPKDRFSAERLKGVDSTLKIQPAELGDSAMYLCASSSSQNIQYFGAGTRLSVL.

V usage is TRBV6-6 and J usage is TRBJ1-5; D unclear. V was clipped by 2 bases and J by 4 bases, with 9 bases between them. The CDR3 consists of 14 residues. Germline CDR1 MNHNY, CDR2 SVGAGI (reference sequence). The CDR3 is CASSYIPGNQPQHF. In DNA form, the CDR3 reads TGTGCCAGCAGTTACATCCCCGGGAATCAGCCCCAGCATTTT.

V usage is TRBV11-3 and J usage is TRBJ2-7; D may match TRBD1 or TRBD2 (5 bases each). The germline CDR1 and CDR2 sequences are SGHNT and YENEEA. Trimming cost V 2 bases and J 5 bases, with 10 bases left between them. The CDR3 consists of 13 residues. DNA of the CDR3: TGTGCCAGCAGCTTACAACGGGGCCACGAGCAGTACTTC. Its protein is CASSLQRGHEQYF.

The rearrangement links TRBV7-9 to TRBJ1-4; D is undetermined. There are 16 residues in the CDR3. The germline CDR1 and CDR2 sequences are SEHNR and FQNEAQ (reference sequence). With 3 bases removed from V and 0 bases from J, the gap between germline ends came to 11 bases. The CDR3 region is CASSFWRVATNEKLFF. Written as DNA, the CDR3 is TGTGCCAGCAGCTTTTGGAGGGTTGCAACTAATGAAAAACTGTTTTTT.

The chain joins TRBV30 to TRBJ1-1, with D perhaps matching TRBD1 (6 bases). In germline, CDR1 is GTSNPN, CDR2 SVGIG (reference sequence). The CDR3 spans 13 residues. The V end was cut by 1 base, the J end by 4 bases, with 10 bases between. CDR3 amino acids: CAWSGTTGTEAFF. The CDR3 DNA reads TGTGCCTGGAGTGGGACGACAGGCACTGAAGCTTTCTTT.

V and J are TRBV29-1 and TRBJ2-5; TRBD2 matches at 8 bases. With 3 bases clipped from V and 7 bases from J, the junction kept 7 bases outside the gene matches. Germline assignment: CDR1 SQVTM and CDR2 ANQGSEA. This CDR3 spans 13 amino acids. For the CDR3, the DNA is TGCAGCGTTGACGGAGCGGGGGAGGGGACCCAGTACTTC. Amino acid sequence: CSVDGAGEGTQYF.

CDR3 protein: CASSQTVNTEAFF. CDR3 nucleotide sequence: TGTGCCAGCTCACAAACGGTGAACACTGAAGCTTTCTTT. The chain carries TRBV18 and TRBJ1-1; D not certain. This CDR3 is built from 13 residues. The V gene lost 4 bases and the J gene lost 0 bases, with 6 bases spanning the gap. Germline values: CDR1 KGHSH, CDR2 LQKENI. The entire variable domain, with the rest obtained from reference TRBV18 and TRBJ1-1, is as follows: NAGVMQNPRHLVRRRGQEARLRCSPMKGHSHVYWYRQLPEEGLKFMVYLQKENIIDESGMPKERFSAEFPKEGPSILRIQQVVRGDSAAYFCASSQTVNTEAFFGQGTRLTVV.

V is TRBV19 and J is TRBJ2-3, with D unresolved. The CDR3 totals 12 residues. Trimming took off 7 bases at V and 4 bases at J, with 9 bases between the two ends. In germline, CDR1 is LNHDA, CDR2 SQIVND (reference sequence). For the CDR3, the DNA is TGTGCCAGTACAGGATCCGCAGATACGCAGTATTTT. This encodes CASTGSADTQYF.

The chain recombines TRBV11-2 with TRBJ1-2; 8 nucleotides match TRBD1. CDR1 and CDR2 (germline): SGHAT, FQNNGV. This CDR3 spans 13 amino acids. V trimming: 3 bases; J trimming: 6 bases; junction bases outside the gene matches: 3. In DNA form, the CDR3 reads TGTGCCAGCAGCTTCAGGGGGCGGGATGGCTACACCTTC. It specifies CASSFRGRDGYTF.

This clone ranks as medium-sized. The chain combines TRBV7-2 with TRBJ2-7, with unresolved D. Deletions cut 3 bases from V and 7 bases from J, with 7 bases between. CDR1 and CDR2 from the germline V gene are SGHTA and FQGNSA. The CDR3 runs 11 residues. This chain's CDR3 is CASSFASEQYF. DNA of the CDR3: TGTGCCAGCAGCTTTGCGAGTGAGCAGTACTTC.

The gene calls are TRBV4-2 and TRBJ1-2; a possible D gene is TRBD1 (5 bases). V was clipped by 0 bases and J by 3 bases, with 5 bases between them. The CDR3 consists of 13 residues. Germline-derived CDR1 and CDR2 are LGHNA and YNFKEQ. CDR3 coding DNA: TGTGCCAGCAGCCAAGACAGGGACTATGGCTACACCTTC. Translating gives CASSQDRDYGYTF.

The rearrangement links TRBV7-9 to TRBJ2-7; D gene unclear. V was pared by 4 bases and J by 1 base, with 8 bases between. This CDR3 comprises 13 residues. Germline V gives CDR1 SEHNR, CDR2 FQNEAQ (reference sequence). The CDR3 region is CASSWAASYEQYF. CDR3 nucleotide sequence: TGTGCCAGCAGCTGGGCGGCTTCCTACGAGCAGTACTTC.

The rearrangement joins TRBV5-8 to TRBJ2-5, with TRBD2 matching over 9 bases. The CDR3 is made up of 16 amino acids. Germline CDR1 and CDR2: SGHTS and YDEGEE. The ends lost 4 bases at V and 4 bases at J; junction bases unmatched: 11. CDR3 nucleotide sequence: TGTGCCAGCAGCCGGACCTTAGCGGGGGTTGGAGAGACCCAGTACTTC. It yields the protein CASSRTLAGVGETQYF.

The chain has TRBV4-3 and TRBJ2-3; D ambiguous. The V end was cut by 0 bases, the J end by 2 bases, with 9 bases between. Germline values: CDR1 LGHNA, CDR2 YSLEER. The CDR3 length is 15 residues. The CDR3 DNA is TGCGCCAGCAGCCAAGAGGGTCGGCCCACAGATACGCAGTATTTT. This gives the protein CASSQEGRPTDTQYF.

The chain recombines TRBV10-1 with TRBJ1-1, with a possible D match to TRBD1 (6 bases). CDR3 length: 14 amino acids. The V gene's germline CDR1 is WNHNN and CDR2 SYGVQD (reference sequence). Trimming removed 5 bases at V and 4 bases at J, with 14 bases between. The chain's CDR3 is CASSYGQSITEAFF. For the CDR3, the DNA is TGCGCCAGCAGTTACGGACAGTCGATCACTGAAGCTTTCTTT.

The genes are TRBV6-5 and TRBJ1-1, with TRBD1 matching 7 bases. The V gene's germline CDR1 is MNHEY and CDR2 SVGAGI. The CDR3 runs to 13 residues. V trimming: 1 base; J trimming: 5 bases; junction bases outside the gene matches: 1. In nucleotides, the CDR3 is TGTGCCAGCAGTTACTTACAGGGGACTGAAGCTTTCTTT. It yields the protein CASSYLQGTEAFF.

J is TRBJ1-2 and V is TRBV29-1; D is undetermined. Germline CDR1 and CDR2: SQVTM and ANQGSEA. V lost 0 bases, J lost 4 bases, and 12 bases lay in between. The CDR3 is 14 residues long. DNA of the CDR3: TGCAGCGTTGAAGAGCCCGGGTCTGGCTATGGCTACACCTTC. Translated, it gives CSVEEPGSGYGYTF.

J is TRBJ2-7 and V is TRBV30; D gene unclear. The V gene lost 0 bases and the J gene lost 3 bases, with 6 bases spanning the gap. Germline V CDR1 and CDR2: GTSNPN, SVGIG (reference sequence). CDR3 length: 12 amino acids. CDR3 nucleotide sequence: TGTGCCTGGAGTGTAAGCAGCTACGAGCAGTACTTC. Translated, it gives CAWSVSSYEQYF.